The clone carrying this T cell receptor beta chain has a handful of counts. What it recognizes is unknown. V lost 0 bases, J lost 9 bases, and 12 bases lay in between. Germline V gene sequence: CDR1 LGHNA, CDR2 YSLEER. The CDR3 covers 14 residues. This sample is drawn from a study of blood T cells in healthy people across ages. The study's findings and limits: Naive and antigen-experienced cells were not separated, limiting conclusive comparison.

Each sample provided at least 6 micrograms of extracted total RNA. A second PCR of 7 to 11 cycles used a sample-barcoded 5' primer and a J-beta primer mix. Researchers report that a template-switch adaptor with 12 random nucleotides tagged each cDNA molecule. TCRdb used MiXCR to reprocess the 5' RACE reads, holding one entry per CDR3 protein. The sample includes 650,000 to 800,000 distinct CDR3 sequences, 40% to 50% of them seen just once. Material: blood. The rearrangement joins TRBV4-3 to TRBJ2-4; a possible D gene is TRBD1 (6 bases). The receptor was isolated from a man in his sixties in good health. The DNA for the CDR3 is TGCGCCAGCAGCCAAGACAGGGGTGGTGGCATTCAGTACTTC. It specifies CASSQDRGGGIQYF.